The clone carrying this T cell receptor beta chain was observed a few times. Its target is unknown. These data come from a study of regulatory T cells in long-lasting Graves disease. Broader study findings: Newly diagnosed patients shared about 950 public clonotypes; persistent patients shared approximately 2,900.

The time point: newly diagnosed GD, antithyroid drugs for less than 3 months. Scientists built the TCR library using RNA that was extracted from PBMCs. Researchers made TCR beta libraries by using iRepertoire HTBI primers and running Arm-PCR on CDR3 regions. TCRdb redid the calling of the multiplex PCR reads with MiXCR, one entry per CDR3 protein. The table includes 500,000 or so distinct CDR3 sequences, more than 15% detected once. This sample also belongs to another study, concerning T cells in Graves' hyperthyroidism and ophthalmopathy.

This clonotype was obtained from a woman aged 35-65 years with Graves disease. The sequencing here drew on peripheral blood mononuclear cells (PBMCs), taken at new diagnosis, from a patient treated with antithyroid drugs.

CDR3 nucleotide sequence: TGCGCCAGCAGCTCAACGAGCAGCTCCTACGAGCAGTACTTC. Protein: CASSSTSSSYEQYF. The chain carries TRBV4-1 and TRBJ2-7; D unclear. The ends were cut back, 5 bases at V and 0 bases at J, with 11 bases in the middle. The CDR3 totals 14 residues. Germline values: CDR1 MGHRA, CDR2 YSYEKL.